These 30 T cell receptor beta chains originate from one sample sequenced in a study of T-cell memory formation after mild COVID-19. TCRdb re-derived calls from the 5' RACE reads in MiXCR, one entry per CDR3 protein. Of approximately 580,000 distinct CDR3 sequences in the sample, about a fifth were seen once. Sequenced sample: PBMCs or a T cell subset sorted from them (not recorded which). The receptors come from an adult woman who had mild COVID-19 (a few samples of this study predate the infection). Cell type and time point are not known.

Only a few counts were recorded for this clonotype. The genes are TRBV2 and TRBJ2-7; TRBD1 matches at 9 bases. J was trimmed by 3 bases and V by 4 bases; bases with no gene match: 4. Germline CDR1 reads SNHLY; CDR2 reads FYNNEI. CDR3 size: 14 residues. The CDR3 protein is CASSGQGEGYEQYF. Written as DNA, the CDR3 is TGTGCCAGCAGTGGACAGGGGGAGGGCTACGAGCAGTACTTC.

This clonotype was counted between two and nine times. J is TRBJ2-5 and V is TRBV7-7; D call uncertain. This CDR3 region has 14 residues. Deletions cut 5 bases from V and 4 bases from J, with 14 bases between. Germline V CDR1 and CDR2: SSHAT, FNYEAQ (reference sequence). Written as DNA, the CDR3 is TGTGCCAGCAGCCCCCCCACCTTGAGAGAGACCCAGTACTTC. It encodes CASSPPTLRETQYF. Drawing the rest from reference TRBV7-7 and TRBJ2-5, the complete variable domain is GAGVSQSPRYKVTKRGQDVTLRCDPISSHATLYWYQQALGQGPEFLTYFNYEAQPDKSGLPSDRFSAERPEGSISTLTIQRTEQRDSAMYRCASSPPTLRETQYFGPGTRLLVL.

The chain is built from TRBV11-2 and TRBJ2-2; 12 bases are a match to TRBD1. This CDR3 is built from 17 residues. CDR1 and CDR2 from the germline V gene are SGHAT and FQNNGV. With 5 bases clipped from V and 6 bases from J, the junction kept 10 bases outside the gene matches. CDR3 sequence: CASSRNRDRGRAGELFF. In nucleotides, the CDR3 is TGTGCCAGCAGCCGAAACCGGGACAGGGGGCGCGCCGGGGAGCTGTTTTTT.

This clonotype came up a few times. CDR3 nucleotide sequence: TGCAGTGCTAGACCCCGGGACAACCCCTACGAGCAGTACTTC. Its protein is CSARPRDNPYEQYF. V usage is TRBV20-1 and J usage is TRBJ2-7; weak D call: TRBD1 (6 bases). From germline, CDR1 is DFQATT and CDR2 SNEGSKA (reference sequence). Trimming took off 2 bases at V and 2 bases at J, with 13 bases between the two ends. The CDR3 consists of 14 residues.

This clonotype has just a few counts. V is TRBV6-6 and J is TRBJ2-7, with 8 bases aligning to TRBD2. Per the germline V gene, CDR1 is MNHNY and CDR2 is SVGAGI (reference sequence). V was pared by 3 bases and J by 3 bases, with 4 bases of the junction left unmatched. This CDR3 has 14 amino acids. CDR3 in amino acids: CASSYQRENYEQYF. CDR3 nucleotides: TGTGCCAGCAGTTATCAGCGGGAGAACTACGAGCAGTACTTC.

The V gene is TRBV2, the J gene TRBJ2-5; D is uncertain. Germline lookup yields CDR1 SNHLY and CDR2 FYNNEI. The CDR3 totals 14 residues. Trimming shortened V by 5 bases and J by 0 bases, and 10 bases separated the two germline ends. The CDR3 loop reads CASSPLGHQETQYF. The CDR3 bases are TGTGCCAGCAGTCCCCTAGGGCACCAAGAGACCCAGTACTTC.

The CDR3 DNA reads as TGTGCCACCAGTGATTTGGCGGGTTACGAGCAGTACTTC. The encoded protein is CATSDLAGYEQYF. The V gene is TRBV24-1, the J gene TRBJ2-7, with TRBD2 as a possible D gene (5 bases). Trimming shortened V by 0 bases and J by 4 bases, and 6 bases separated the two germline ends. The CDR3 covers 13 residues. CDR1 is KGHDR, CDR2 SFDVKD, per germline.

This clonotype has ten or more counts. The junction differs from germline at one of its ends, possibly a read error. The V gene is TRBV5-1, the J gene TRBJ1-2; D is ambiguous. Germline loops: CDR1 SGHRS, CDR2 YFSETQ. The CDR3 covers 13 residues. The CDR3 sequence: CASSLGANYGYTF. CDR3 nucleotides: TGTGCCAGCAGCTTGGGAGCTAACTATGGCTACACCTTC.

This clonotype was counted many times. The chain recombines TRBV20-1 with TRBJ2-7, with 9 positions matching TRBD2. The V and J ends lost 1 base and 4 bases, in that order; junction bases with no gene match: 5. Per germline, CDR1 DFQATT and CDR2 SNEGSKA (reference sequence). The CDR3 extends over 14 amino acids. CDR3 in amino acids: CSARGGSGRYEQYF. In nucleotides, the CDR3 is TGCAGTGCTAGAGGCGGTAGCGGGAGATACGAGCAGTACTTC.

This clonotype was observed a few times. The V gene is TRBV20-1, the J gene TRBJ2-3; D is unclear. The germline V gene has CDR1 DFQATT and CDR2 SNEGSKA (reference sequence). Trimming pared 5 bases from V and 6 bases from J, leaving 21 bases between. This CDR3 is built from 15 residues. CDR3 loop: CSAPHPGSRADTQYF. The CDR3, as DNA: TGCAGTGCTCCACACCCCGGTAGCCGGGCGGATACGCAGTATTTT.

This clonotype occurred a few times. The rearrangement uses TRBV7-9 and TRBJ2-3; a possible D gene is TRBD2 (6 bases). The V gene lost 5 bases and the J gene lost 0 bases, with 15 bases spanning the gap. Germline values: CDR1 SEHNR, CDR2 FQNEAQ (reference sequence). The CDR3 sequence is 16 residues long. DNA for the CDR3: TGTGCCAGCAGCATCCCGGAGGCGGGGAGCACAGATACGCAGTATTTT. Amino acids: CASSIPEAGSTDTQYF.

The chain links TRBV3-1 to TRBJ1-1, with TRBD1 matching 8 bases. The trim removed 6 bases at V and 8 bases at J, leaving 8 bases unmatched. Germline CDR1 and CDR2: LGHDT and YNNKEL (reference sequence). The CDR3 extends over 13 amino acids. CDR3 sequence reads: CASRLSQGAEAFF. The CDR3 DNA sequence: TGTGCCAGCAGGCTAAGCCAGGGGGCCGAAGCTTTCTTT.

This rearrangement joins TRBV27 to TRBJ2-7; the D is unclear. The CDR3 has 12 amino acids. Between the trimmed V and J ends, which lost 7 bases and 3 bases, there was a span of 10 bases. Germline V gene sequence: CDR1 MNHEY, CDR2 SMNVEV (reference sequence). The CDR3 reads CASKSPRYEQYF. Written as DNA, the CDR3 is TGTGCCAGCAAGAGCCCCCGCTACGAGCAGTACTTC.

The V and J genes are TRBV30 and TRBJ1-5; tentative D call: TRBD1 (6 bases). The V and J ends lost 2 bases and 2 bases respectively, with 13 bases between them. The CDR3 is 15 residues long. Per germline, CDR1 GTSNPN and CDR2 SVGIG (reference sequence). Here the CDR3 DNA reads TGTGCCTGGAGTTATGAAGGGGGGGGCAATCAGCCCCAGCATTTT. Protein product: CAWSYEGGGNQPQHF.

This clonotype was observed a few times. This rearrangement joins TRBV5-6 to TRBJ2-5; the D gene is possibly TRBD2 (6 bases). Germline V gene sequence: CDR1 SGHDT, CDR2 YYEEEE. The CDR3 loop spans 14 amino acids. The ends were cut back, 4 bases at V and 4 bases at J, with 14 bases in the middle. This CDR3 is CASSLAGNPETQYF. The CDR3 DNA follows: TGTGCCAGCAGCCTCGCGGGGAACCCAGAGACCCAGTACTTC.

The V call is TRBV12-3 or TRBV12-4, the J call TRBJ1-5; 9 bases agree with TRBD1. The CDR3 is made up of 15 amino acids. V shed 5 bases and J 7 bases; nucleotides not matched to a gene: 9. The chain's CDR3 is CASSDGQGRGQPQHF. The CDR3 nucleotides are TGTGCCAGCAGTGACGGACAGGGGAGAGGACAGCCCCAGCATTTT.

This clonotype was found many times. The chain has TRBV5-1 and TRBJ2-1; 12 bases fit TRBD2. V shed 4 bases and J 3 bases; nucleotides not matched to a gene: 5. The CDR3 sequence is 16 residues long. Germline V lookup: CDR1 SGHRS, CDR2 YFSETQ. The chain's CDR3 is CASSPPTSGSYNEQFF. The CDR3 region has the DNA TGCGCCAGCAGCCCCCCGACTAGCGGGAGCTACAATGAGCAGTTCTTC.

The chain has TRBV7-9 and TRBJ1-2, with no clear D. The CDR3 has 13 residues. V lost 5 bases and J 6 bases, leaving 13 bases between the germline ends. Germline V CDR1 and CDR2: SEHNR, FQNEAQ (reference sequence). The CDR3 loop is CASSPDLPNGYTF. CDR3 DNA: TGTGCCAGCAGCCCCGACTTACCGAATGGCTACACCTTC. The complete variable domain, with remaining parts taken from reference TRBV7-9 and TRBJ1-2, reads DTGVSQNPRHKITKRGQNVTFRCDPISEHNRLYWYRQTLGQGPEFLTYFQNEAQLEKSRLLSDRFSAERPKGSFSTLEIQRTEQGDSAMYLCASSPDLPNGYTFGSGTRLTVV.

This clonotype occurred a few times. The chain couples TRBV24-1 to TRBJ2-1; no clear D gene. Looked up from germline, CDR1 is KGHDR and CDR2 is SFDVKD. The CDR3 sequence is 15 residues long. With 0 bases removed from V and 10 bases from J, the gap between germline ends came to 15 bases. The DNA for the CDR3 is TGTGCCACCAGTGATTTGGACCGCGACACACCCGAGCAGTTCTTC. This gives the protein CATSDLDRDTPEQFF.

This chain uses TRBV19 with TRBJ1-2; perhaps TRBD1 as D (6 bases). The V gene's germline CDR1 is LNHDA and CDR2 SQIVND (reference sequence). Between the trimmed V and J ends, which lost 1 base and 5 bases, there was a span of 17 bases. The CDR3 totals 16 residues. CDR3 nucleotide sequence: TGTGCCAGTAGTATAGCACCCGGGACAAGTCTTTATGGCTACACCTTC. It encodes CASSIAPGTSLYGYTF.

This clonotype was recorded many times. The chain links TRBV7-9 to TRBJ1-1; perhaps TRBD1 as D (6 bases). There are 13 residues in the CDR3. The V gene lost 4 bases and the J gene lost 4 bases, with 10 bases spanning the gap. Germline assignment: CDR1 SEHNR and CDR2 FQNEAQ (reference sequence). The CDR3 bases are TGTGCCAGCAGCTCCACAGGGTTCACTGAAGCTTTCTTT. Amino acids: CASSSTGFTEAFF.

This clonotype was counted only a few times. The chain couples TRBV4-2 to TRBJ2-2, with D possibly being TRBD2 (5 bases). The CDR3 runs to 15 residues. Trimming shortened V by 0 bases and J by 6 bases, and 11 bases separated the two germline ends. Germline V gene lookup returns CDR1 LGHNA and CDR2 YNFKEQ. The CDR3 protein is CASSQENPGAGELFF. The CDR3 nucleotides are TGTGCCAGCAGCCAAGAGAATCCCGGGGCCGGGGAGCTGTTTTTT.

The chain couples TRBV9 to TRBJ2-7; D is tentatively TRBD1 or TRBD2 (5 bases each). Per germline, CDR1 SGDLS and CDR2 YYNGEE. V shed 3 bases and J shed 2 bases, with 12 bases lying between them. The CDR3 totals 14 residues. The CDR3 is CASSAGTATYEQYF. CDR3 coding DNA: TGTGCCAGCAGCGCCGGGACGGCCACCTACGAGCAGTACTTC.

This clonotype has a handful of counts. The chain is built from TRBV7-2 and TRBJ1-1, with 9 bases matching TRBD1. CDR3 length: 14 residues. CDR1 and CDR2 (germline): SGHTA, FQGNSA. V was clipped by 1 base and J by 6 bases; unmatched bases: 3. CDR3 sequence: CASSLVRQGAEAFF. CDR3 bases: TGTGCCAGCAGCTTAGTTAGACAGGGGGCTGAAGCTTTCTTT.

The table lists this clonotype with a few counts. The V call is TRBV12-3 or TRBV12-4, the J call TRBJ1-1; D is ambiguous. This CDR3 contains 14 residues. Deletions cut 4 bases from V and 7 bases from J, with 16 bases between. CDR3 sequence (DNA): TGTGCCAGCAGTTCCGAGACACGGTGGGGTGAAGCTTTCTTT. This gives the protein CASSSETRWGEAFF.

The chain is built from TRBV5-1 and TRBJ2-7; D perhaps matches TRBD1 (7 bases). Trimming removed 7 bases from V and 1 base from J, with 12 bases in between. The CDR3 extends over 13 amino acids. CDR1 SGHRS and CDR2 YFSETQ come from the germline V gene. The chain's CDR3 is CASGPGGSYEQYF. CDR3 coding DNA: TGCGCCAGCGGCCCAGGGGGGTCCTACGAGCAGTACTTC. Variable domain in full (rest from reference TRBV5-1 and TRBJ2-7): KAGVTQTPRYLIKTRGQQVTLSCSPISGHRSVSWYQQTPGQGLQFLFEYFSETQRNKGNFPGRFSGRQFSNSRSEMNVSTLELGDSALYLCASGPGGSYEQYFGPGTRLTVT.

The V call is TRBV21-1, the J call TRBJ1-5; the D segment call TRBD1 is taken from the table without a DNA check. TRBV21-1 is marked as a pseudogene. The CDR3 spans 18 residues. The CDR3, as DNA: TGTGCCAGCAGCAAAGGTGGTGGGCGCAGGGATAGCAATCAGCCCCAGCATTTT. Residues: CASSKGGGRRDSNQPQHF.

The genes are TRBV12-3 or TRBV12-4 and TRBJ2-1, with 10 bases lining up with TRBD2. The CDR3 is made up of 15 amino acids. V shed 6 bases and J 5 bases; nucleotides not matched to a gene: 7. The CDR3, as DNA: TGTGCCAGCAGATTTAGCGGGGGGCCGGACAATGAGCAGTTCTTC. Protein product: CASRFSGGPDNEQFF.

This clonotype was seen a handful of times. The chain combines TRBV5-1 with TRBJ2-1, with TRBD2 matching 12 bases. Germline CDR1 reads SGHRS; CDR2 reads YFSETQ. This CDR3 comprises 16 residues. Trimming took 3 bases from V and 8 from J; bases not matched to a gene: 9. The CDR3 sequence: CASSSGRTSGIDEQFF. For the CDR3, the DNA is TGCGCCAGCAGCTCCGGCCGGACTAGCGGGATAGATGAGCAGTTCTTC.

This clonotype was found once. The V and J genes are TRBV24-1 and TRBJ2-1; TRBD2 aligns across 12 bases. Trimming cost V 6 bases and J 7 bases; bases outside gene matches: 6. The CDR3 runs to 15 residues. CDR1 is KGHDR and CDR2 is SFDVKD in the germline V gene. The CDR3 region is CATSILAGGPNEQFF. CDR3 DNA: TGTGCCACCAGTATCCTAGCGGGAGGGCCTAATGAGCAGTTCTTC.